This T cell receptor beta chain was documented in a study of T cell responses to AZD1222 COVID-19 vaccine. Study results and caveats: The study identified only five or six AZD1222 recipients as seropositive at baseline. Scientists sampled the repertoires only once the peak T cell response had passed. Donor demographics were predominantly white British with a female majority; clonal diversity may be underestimated. Across spike, vaccine-associated CD4 TCRs were found, dominant at 160-218 and 743-854.

Some clones are missing from TCRdb's copy, which holds only in-frame ones; the method was immunoSEQ multiplex PCR. The sample has some 170,000 clones, 85% to 90% seen once. As for this clone: Antigen unknown.

From germline, CDR1 is MNHEY and CDR2 SVGAGI. Trimming removed 2 bases from V and 10 bases from J; junction bases left unmatched: 11. This CDR3 has 16 residues. This TCR was sampled from an adult in good health. The chain has TRBV6-5 and TRBJ1-6; 7 bases are a match to TRBD1. Sequencing used peripheral blood, obtained on day 0 of AZD1222 vaccination. The CDR3 here is CASSYLGSQGGSPLHF. The CDR3 nucleotides read TGTGCCAGCAGTTACCTTGGTTCCCAGGGGGGATCACCCCTCCACTTT.